The rows below give T cell receptor beta chains drawn from one sample of a study of CD8+CD57+ T cells in acquired aplastic anemia. TCRdb fed the reads into MiXCR, producing one record per CDR3 protein. There are about 190,000 distinct CDR3 sequences in the sample; 48% occur only once, and about 8.8% lies in the top ten. The sample taken for sequencing was sorted CD4+, CD8+, or CD8+CD57+ T cells (not recorded which) from PBMCs. Receptor source: a human donor with aplastic anemia. The CDR3 runs from the conserved cysteine through the conserved F or W. D genes are given only for firm matches. Size tells how often a clone was seen (once, few, many) or the class of an expanded clone, and some rows leave it out.

j_gene	d_gene	v_gene	abundance	len	CDR3nt	CDR3aa
TRBJ2-1	-	TRBV7-6	-	13	TGTGCCAGCAGCTCCCCTCTCTGGAATGAGCAGTTCTTC	CASSSPLWNEQFF
TRBJ1-4	-	TRBV6-5	-	14	TGTGCCAGCAGTTACTGGGGTAAAGGCGAAAAACTGTTTTTT	CASSYWGKGEKLFF
TRBJ1-3	-	TRBV12-3/TRBV12-4	many	13	TGTGCCAGTACCAGGGGAACGAGAAACACCATATATTTT	CASTRGTRNTIYF
TRBJ2-1	TRBD2	TRBV10-3	-	16	TGTGCCATCAGTTACCTTATAGCGGGAGGCGTGAATGAGCAGTTCTTC	CAISYLIAGGVNEQFF
TRBJ2-1	TRBD2	TRBV5-1	-	15	TGCGCCAGCAGCTTGCGCGGGGGGTCCTACAATGAGCAGTTCTTC	CASSLRGGSYNEQFF
TRBJ1-6	TRBD1	TRBV27	-	14	TGTGCCAGCAGTTTACAGGGGGTGCATTCACCCCTCCACTTT	CASSLQGVHSPLHF
TRBJ1-4	-	TRBV5-6	-	17	TGTGCCAGCAGCCAGAGAATACAAACAGGTTTAGGTGAAAAACTGCTTTTT	CASSQRIQTGLGEKLLF
TRBJ1-2	-	TRBV5-6	many	14	TGTGCCAGCAGGCGGGAGCAACGAAGCTATGGCTACACCTTC	CASRREQRSYGYTF
TRBJ2-2	-	TRBV6-4	-	14	TGTGCCAGCAGTCCGGGGGGCGGCACCGGGGAGCTGTTTTTT	CASSPGGGTGELFF
TRBJ1-2	-	TRBV24-1	many	14	TGTGCCACCAGTGATTTAGGGGGGCGTGGGGGCTACACCTTC	CATSDLGGRGGYTF
TRBJ2-2	-	TRBV24-1	-	14	TGTGCCACCAGTGATCCGGCCCGGTCCGAGGAGCTGTTTTTT	CATSDPARSEELFF
TRBJ2-7	-	TRBV7-9	-	13	TGTGCCAGCAGCTTGTCAGGGTCCAACGAGCAGTACTTC	CASSLSGSNEQYF
TRBJ2-1	TRBD2	TRBV10-3	-	16	TGTGCCATCAGTGAGTCGAGAGGACTAGCGGGCGATGAGCAGTTCTTC	CAISESRGLAGDEQFF
TRBJ1-3	-	TRBV25-1	-	11	TGTGCCAGCAGCTTCCGAAACACCATATATTTT	CASSFRNTIYF
TRBJ2-2	TRBD1	TRBV7-9	many	15	TGTGCCAGCAGCCTTTCGACAGGGTTAACCGGGGAGCTGTTTTTT	CASSLSTGLTGELFF
TRBJ2-5	-	TRBV5-1	many	16	TGCGCCAGCAGCCCCGTGGGGGGAGCGTACCAAGAGACCCAGTACTTC	CASSPVGGAYQETQYF
TRBJ2-3	-	TRBV10-2	few	13	TGCGCCAGCAATCCTACAGTGACAGATACGCAGTATTTT	CASNPTVTDTQYF
TRBJ2-7	TRBD2	TRBV5-1	-	15	TGCGCCAGCACCCTGGGCGGGGGGATCTACAATGAGCAGTACTTC	CASTLGGGIYNEQYF
TRBJ1-6	TRBD1	TRBV2	few	14	TGTGCCAGCAGCGGAACAGGGGACAATTCACCCCTCCACTTT	CASSGTGDNSPLHF
TRBJ2-6	TRBD1	TRBV6-5	many	17	TGTGCCAGCAGTTCGGGACAGAGGCCCTCTGGGGCCAACGTCCTGACTTTC	CASSSGQRPSGANVLTF
TRBJ2-1	TRBD2	TRBV2	once	15	TGTGCCAGCAGTGTCAAACTAGCGGGAGGCAATGAGCAGTTCTTC	CASSVKLAGGNEQFF
TRBJ1-5	-	TRBV20-1	-	14	TGCAGTGCTAACGGAGGGGGAGGCAATCAGCCCCAGCATTTT	CSANGGGGNQPQHF
TRBJ2-3	TRBD1	TRBV29-1	-	13	TGCAGCGTGGCGGGACAGGGGACAGATACGCAGTATTTT	CSVAGQGTDTQYF
TRBJ2-3	TRBD2	TRBV27	few	19	TGTGCCAGCAGTTTATCCTACGTCGGACTAGCGGGAGGAACAGATACGCAGTATTTT	CASSLSYVGLAGGTDTQYF
TRBJ1-4	-	TRBV5-1	-	16	TGCGCCAGCAGCTTGGTAGGGGGGGATTCTAATGAAAAACTGTTTTTT	CASSLVGGDSNEKLFF
TRBJ1-2	-	TRBV7-2	-	13	TGTGCCAGCAGCTATGACACGAACTATGGCTACACCTTC	CASSYDTNYGYTF
TRBJ2-1	-	TRBV4-2	-	16	TGTGCCAGCAGCCAAGGTTCAGGGGGGAGGAGAAATGAGCAGTTCTTC	CASSQGSGGRRNEQFF
TRBJ1-1	TRBD1	TRBV18	-	17	TGTGCCAGCTCGCCCGTACAGGGGGTAAAAGTGAACACTGAAGCTTTCTTT	CASSPVQGVKVNTEAFF
TRBJ2-5	TRBD1	TRBV9	-	13	TGTGCCAGCAGCGGACACAGGGGCGAGACCCAGTACTTC	CASSGHRGETQYF
TRBJ1-2	-	TRBV6-2/TRBV6-3	-	14	TGTGCCAGCAGTTACCGGGGCCGTAACTATGGCTACACCTTC	CASSYRGRNYGYTF
TRBJ2-1	-	TRBV15	-	14	TGTGCCACCAGCAGAGAACTCATAGGGGATGAGCAGTTCTTC	CATSRELIGDEQFF
TRBJ2-1	-	TRBV9	-	14	TGTGCCAGCAGCGTAGATCCAGTCTCCAATGAGCAGTTCTTC	CASSVDPVSNEQFF
TRBJ1-3	-	TRBV7-8	many	17	TGTGCCAGCAGCTTAGCGGTTCGGGGGAGCTCTGGAAACACCATATATTTT	CASSLAVRGSSGNTIYF
TRBJ2-1	TRBD1	TRBV28	-	15	TGTGCCAGCACTCCAAGGGGACAGGGGATCGGTGAGCAGTTCTTC	CASTPRGQGIGEQFF
TRBJ1-1	-	TRBV29-1	-	12	TGCAGCGTTTTACTGGGCACCACTGAAGCTTTCTTT	CSVLLGTTEAFF
TRBJ2-7	TRBD2	TRBV2	-	14	TGTGCCAGCAGGCAGGCGGGACTAGCGAGTGAGCAGTACTTC	CASRQAGLASEQYF
TRBJ2-2	TRBD2	TRBV28	-	14	TGTGCCAGCATCACTAGCGGGAACACCGGGGAGCTGTTTTTT	CASITSGNTGELFF
TRBJ2-3	-	TRBV7-2	many	13	TGTGCCAGCAGCTTAGCGGAAACAGATACGCAGTATTTT	CASSLAETDTQYF
TRBJ1-1	-	TRBV19	-	13	TGTGCCAGTACCGGGGAAGGGGACACTGAAGCTTTCTTT	CASTGEGDTEAFF
TRBJ1-5	-	TRBV2	-	16	TGTGCCAGCAGTGAGGGTACGACAGAGAACAATCAGCCCCAGCATTTT	CASSEGTTENNQPQHF
TRBJ2-5	TRBD2	TRBV7-2	-	15	TGTGCCAGCAGCTCCCCGGGGGGGGTACAAGAGACCCAGTACTTC	CASSSPGGVQETQYF
TRBJ1-5	-	TRBV7-9	-	15	TGTGCCAGCAGACTTCAAGGCAGTAACAATCAGCCCCAGCATTTT	CASRLQGSNNQPQHF
TRBJ2-7	TRBD2	TRBV15	-	16	TGTGCCACCAGCAGAGAGGGGTCCAGCGGACTAGCCGAGCAGTACTTC	CATSREGSSGLAEQYF
TRBJ1-1	TRBD1	TRBV11-3	many	13	TGTGCCAGCAGGACAGGGATTGGCACTGAAGCTTTCTTT	CASRTGIGTEAFF
TRBJ2-2	-	TRBV5-1	few	17	TGCGCCAGCAGCTCGCGGGACAGCGTTATATGGACCGGGGAGCTGTTTTTT	CASSSRDSVIWTGELFF
TRBJ2-7	-	TRBV19	many	12	TGTGCCGCCGGGCAGGGGAAATACGAGCAGTACTTC	CAAGQGKYEQYF
TRBJ2-3	-	TRBV6-1	-	13	TGTGCCAGCAGGAGACAGGGAGGAGATACGCAGTATTTT	CASRRQGGDTQYF
TRBJ1-5	-	TRBV7-3	-	11	TGTGCCAGCAGCCAAAGGGAGACCCAGCGTTTT	CASSQRETQRF
TRBJ2-3	TRBD2	TRBV19	many	18	TGTGCCAGTAGTATAAGTAGCGGGAGAAAGACTAGCACAGATACGCAGTATTTT	CASSISSGRKTSTDTQYF
TRBJ1-6	-	TRBV20-1	few	14	TGCAGTGCTAGAGATTCGGCTGATAATTCACCCCTCCACTTT	CSARDSADNSPLHF
TRBJ2-6	-	TRBV19	few	15	TGTGCCAGTACAGGAGGGGAAGCTGGGGCCAACGTCCTGACTTTC	CASTGGEAGANVLTF
TRBJ2-1	TRBD2	TRBV9	many	15	TGTGCCAGCAGCGGGGGACTAGCGGCTTACAATGAGCAGTTCTTC	CASSGGLAAYNEQFF
TRBJ1-4	TRBD1	TRBV5-4	-	14	TGTGCCAGCAGCCCCGGACAGGCTAATGAAAAACTGTTTTTT	CASSPGQANEKLFF